Below, 22 T cell receptor beta chains from the same sample are listed, as sequenced in a study of tumor and adjacent non-tumor tissue in lung cancer. TCRbeta libraries were built with three rounds of nested PCR, modified from ARM-PCR. Each CDR3 protein gets one entry after TCRdb re-called the multiplex PCR reads with MiXCR. Of around 210,000 distinct CDR3 sequences listed, 70% to 75% are singletons. No cell sorting was done before RNA was extracted from the tissue. Sequencing was carried out using lung tumor tissue. These receptors originate from a man aged 60-69 years with non-small cell lung cancer.

In regard to this clonotype: A read error may produce the germline difference seen at one junction end. The gene calls are TRBV11-3 and TRBJ2-1, with 9 bases identical to TRBD2. Germline V gene sequence: CDR1 SGHNT, CDR2 YENEEA. The CDR3 extends over 15 amino acids. The CDR3 DNA sequence: TGTGCCAGGAGCTTAGCGGGAGCCGCCTACAATGAGCAGCTCTTC. This sequence encodes CARSLAGAAYNEQLF.

In the case of this clonotype: The conserved phenylalanine or tryptophan is not found at the CDR3 terminus, so this likely reflects a read error. The V and J genes are TRBV30 and TRBJ2-7; 8 bases match TRBD2. From germline, CDR1 is GTSNPN and CDR2 SVGIG (reference sequence). This CDR3 comprises 16 residues. The chain's CDR3 is CAWSLPLAGPTYDQYI. CDR3 sequence (DNA): TGTGCCTGGAGTCTACCTTTAGCGGGGCCCACCTACGACCAGTACATC.

Remarks on this clonotype: At one of its ends the junction is not consistent with the germline gene, which may arise from a read error. The V gene is TRBV29-1, the J gene TRBJ1-2; 9 bases agree with TRBD1. Germline CDR1 is SQVTM and CDR2 is ANQGSEA. The CDR3 sequence is 16 residues long. This CDR3 is CSVDGGTGSFIYDYTF. CDR3 nucleotides: TGCAGCGTTGATGGGGGGACAGGGAGCTTTATCTATGACTACACCTTC.

This clonotype was seen many times. V is TRBV20-1 and J is TRBJ2-7; D perhaps matches TRBD1 (6 bases). From germline, CDR1 is DFQATT and CDR2 SNEGSKA (reference sequence). Trimming pared 6 bases from V and 4 bases from J, leaving 13 bases between. There are 12 residues in the CDR3. CDR3 bases: TGCAGTGCATGGACAGCCTATTACGAGCAGTACTTC. It is translated as CSAWTAYYEQYF.

This CDR3 reads CASRGQGAIDSPLHF. The CDR3 DNA reads TGTGCCAGTAGGGGACAGGGGGCAATTGACTCACCCCTCCACTTT. The J gene is TRBJ1-6, the V gene TRBV19, with 12 nucleotides matching TRBD1. The germline V gene has CDR1 LNHDA and CDR2 SQIVND (reference sequence). The CDR3 runs to 15 residues. V was clipped by 6 bases and J by 10 bases; unmatched bases: 7.

In the case of this clonotype: The junction and the germline gene differ at one end; a read error may be behind it. The genes are TRBV11-2 and TRBJ1-2; D perhaps matches TRBD1 (5 bases). CDR1 and CDR2 from the germline V gene are SGHAT and FQNNGV. This CDR3 has 16 amino acids. The CDR3: CASSRRGVGPNYDYTF. The DNA for the CDR3 is TGTGCCAGCAGCCGTCGGGGGGTCGGGCCTAACTATGACTACACCTTC.

This chain links TRBV11-3 with TRBJ2-5; 9 bases match TRBD2. The CDR3 has 15 residues. Per germline, CDR1 SGHNT and CDR2 YENEEA. The J segment lost 2 bases and the V segment lost 5 bases, leaving 6 bases of the junction unmatched. This chain's CDR3 is CASSIGTSIQETQYF. In nucleotides, the CDR3 is TGTGCCAGCAGCATCGGGACTAGCATACAAGAGACCCAGTACTTC.

Regarding this clonotype: The CDR3 does not end in the conserved phenylalanine or tryptophan, so this is likely a read error. The CDR3 here is CASQAGTNTEAFS. In DNA, the CDR3 is TGCGCCAGCCAGGCAGGGACGAACACTGAAGCTTTCTCT. The chain joins TRBV5-1 to TRBJ1-1; tentative D call: TRBD1 (5 bases). V gave up 7 bases and J gave up 1 base, with 11 bases separating them. The CDR3 is 13 residues long. Germline lookup yields CDR1 SGHRS and CDR2 YFSETQ.

For this clonotype: A read error may be the cause here, since a much bigger clone is one base away. V and J are TRBV6-5 and TRBJ2-5, with TRBD2 matching 8 bases. This CDR3 has 15 residues. Germline V CDR1 and CDR2: MNHEY, SVGAGI. V lost 5 bases and J lost 3; bases outside the gene matches: 8. CDR3 bases: TGTGCCAGCAGTCGGCTTCCGGGACTAGAAGAGACCCAGTACTTC. Encoded protein: CASSRLPGLEETQYF.

In the case of this clonotype: Since the CDR3 does not end with the conserved phenylalanine or tryptophan, this likely comes from a read error. It is unclear where the CDR3 begins or ends on the DNA, so no DNA is shown, and the CDR3 is as TCRdb lists it. The CDR3 sequence is CASSLERGSESLI. This chain uses TRBV6-1 with TRBJ2-1. The CDR3 has 13 residues if both end residues are counted. Germline lookup yields CDR1 MNHNS and CDR2 SASEGT.

Worth noting for this clonotype: No conserved phenylalanine or tryptophan is present at the end of the CDR3, so a read error is the likely explanation. The chain has TRBV20-1 and TRBJ2-3, with D unresolved. Trimming stripped 3 bases from V and 2 bases from J, with 9 bases between. The CDR3 totals 13 residues. Germline CDR1 and CDR2: DFQATT and SNEGSKA (reference sequence). The CDR3 sequence is CSASRLDTDTQYS. DNA for the CDR3: TGCAGTGCTAGTCGGTTAGACACAGATACGCAGTATTCT.

Turning to this clonotype: This could be a read error, since a much larger clone is one nucleotide away. V and J are TRBV6-5 and TRBJ2-7, with D possibly TRBD2 on 5 matching bases. Germline V gene lookup returns CDR1 MNHEY and CDR2 SVGAGI. CDR3 size: 14 residues. The CDR3 region has the DNA TGTACCAGCAGTTACGTTGCCCGTAGCGACGAGCAGTACTTC. Translation gives CTSSYVARSDEQYF.

This chain connects TRBV5-4 to TRBJ2-7; no reliable D call. Germline lookup yields CDR1 SGHNT and CDR2 YYREEE (reference sequence). The CDR3 consists of 16 residues. Trimming pared 4 bases from V and 2 bases from J, leaving 19 bases between. Written as DNA, the CDR3 is TGTGCCAGCAGCGCGCCCATAGGGTTGCCCCCCTACGAGCAGTACTTC. Translated: CASSAPIGLPPYEQYF. The whole variable domain, remainder taken from reference TRBV5-4 and TRBJ2-7, is ETGVTQSPTHLIKTRGQQVTLRCSSQSGHNTVSWYQQALGQGPQFIFQYYREEENGRGNFPPRFSGLQFPNYSSELNVNALELDDSALYLCASSAPIGLPPYEQYFGPGTRLTVT.

The rearrangement links TRBV12-3 or TRBV12-4 to TRBJ1-1; D unresolved. This CDR3 has 14 residues. Trimming removed 3 bases from V and 5 bases from J, with 13 bases in between. The CDR3 loop reads CASSLGPPGTEAFF. In DNA form, the CDR3 reads TGTGCCAGCAGTTTGGGCCCCCCGGGGACTGAAGCTTTCTTT.

Concerning this clonotype: The junction differs from germline at one of its ends, possibly a read error. V usage is TRBV11-1 and J usage is TRBJ1-1; D remains ambiguous. Looked up from germline, CDR1 is SGHAT and CDR2 is FQDESV (reference sequence). The CDR3 totals 14 residues. CDR3 DNA sequence: TGTGTCAGCAGCCTTTCTGCGACGAACACTGAAGCTTTCTTT. Amino acid sequence: CVSSLSATNTEAFF. The whole variable domain, filled in from reference TRBV11-1 and TRBJ1-1, reads EAEVAQSPRYKITEKSQAVAFWCDPISGHATLYWYRQILGQGPELLVQFQDESVVDDSQLPKDRFSAERLKGVDSTLKIQPAELGDSAMYLCVSSLSATNTEAFFGQGTRLTVV.

The table lists this clonotype with many counts. CDR3 bases: TGTGCCAGCACTCGCCGAGGAGTATTGAACACTGAAGCTTTCTTT. Protein sequence: CASTRRGVLNTEAFF. This chain uses TRBV6-2 or TRBV6-3 with TRBJ1-1; unclear D gene. Trimming pared 7 bases from V and 0 bases from J, leaving 15 bases between. The CDR3 contains 15 residues. From germline, CDR1 is MNHEY and CDR2 SVGEGT.

Concerning this clonotype itself: A read error may explain this, as a much larger clone is one base away. The chain is built from TRBV11-2 and TRBJ1-1; 8 positions agree with TRBD1. The CDR3 has 14 residues. The V gene's germline CDR1 is SGHAT and CDR2 FQNNGV. The CDR3 protein is CTSSSGQGRPEAFF. The CDR3, as DNA: TGTACCAGCAGCTCCGGACAGGGACGACCCGAAGCTTTCTTT.

Regarding this clonotype: Relative to the germline gene, one junction end is altered; a read error may explain this. The J gene is TRBJ1-1, the V gene TRBV6-5; no firm D call. CDR3 size: 14 residues. CDR1 is MNHEY and CDR2 is SVGAGI in the germline V gene. CDR3 region: CASSYGRVNTEAVF. CDR3 DNA sequence: TGTGCCAGCAGTTACGGAAGGGTGAACACTGAAGCTGTCTTT.

A note on this clonotype: The junction departs from germline at one end; a sequencing error may be responsible. The chain joins TRBV11-2 to TRBJ2-5, with TRBD1 identical over 7 bases. The CDR3 consists of 13 residues. Germline lookup yields CDR1 SGHAT and CDR2 FQNNGV. This CDR3 reads CATSSTGEEAHYF. CDR3 nucleotide sequence: TGTGCCACCAGCTCTACAGGGGAAGAGGCCCATTACTTC.

There are a few counts of this clonotype. A junction boundary mismatches the germline segment, possibly from a read error. The chain links TRBV6-6 to TRBJ2-5; D remains unclear. This CDR3 spans 11 amino acids. From germline, CDR1 is MNHNY and CDR2 SVGAGI (reference sequence). This CDR3 is CASSGQETHYF. CDR3 coding DNA: TGTGCCAGCAGTGGTCAAGAGACCCACTACTTC.

The J gene is TRBJ1-2, the V gene TRBV4-1, with 7 bases identical to TRBD1. The germline V gene encodes CDR1 MGHRA and CDR2 YSYEKL. This CDR3 contains 18 residues. The trim removed 2 bases at V and 8 bases at J, leaving 20 bases unmatched. CDR3 sequence: CASSQYRGVGKAMNGYTF. CDR3 sequence (DNA): TGCGCCAGCAGCCAATACAGGGGAGTGGGTAAGGCCATGAACGGCTACACCTTC.

On this clonotype itself: The missing conserved phenylalanine or tryptophan at the end of this CDR3 makes a read error likely. The DNA is omitted, as the CDR3 cannot be located on it reliably, and the CDR3 follows TCRdb's listing. The chain joins TRBV11-3 to TRBJ1-1; the D call TRBD1 from the table was never checked on the DNA. The CDR3 is 13 residues long, counting both termini. In germline, CDR1 is SGHNT, CDR2 YENEEA. CDR3 sequence: CASSRPGITEVSV.